Here is one T cell receptor beta chain with its context. The source of the sample is a study of blood T cell repertoires in COVID-19. The wider study: Acute-phase and convalescent COVID-19 samples originated in the United States, Italy and Spain.

Profiling relied on immunoSEQ multiplex PCR, and the TCRdb table lists in-frame clones only, not all of them. The repertoire holds about 56,000 clones, over 60% seen once, with 4.8% in the top ten. Germline V gives CDR1 SGHRS, CDR2 YFSETQ. V lost 0 bases and J 7 bases, leaving 10 bases between the germline ends. The CDR3 covers 14 residues. J is TRBJ1-4 and V is TRBV5-1, with D possibly being TRBD1 (5 bases). Input material: peripheral blood. The TCR was taken from a woman aged 70 to 79 with COVID-19, enrolled during active disease. CDR3 in DNA: TGCGCCAGCAGCTTGGAAGTGGGGGGTGAAAAACTGTTTTTT. Translating gives CASSLEVGGEKLFF.